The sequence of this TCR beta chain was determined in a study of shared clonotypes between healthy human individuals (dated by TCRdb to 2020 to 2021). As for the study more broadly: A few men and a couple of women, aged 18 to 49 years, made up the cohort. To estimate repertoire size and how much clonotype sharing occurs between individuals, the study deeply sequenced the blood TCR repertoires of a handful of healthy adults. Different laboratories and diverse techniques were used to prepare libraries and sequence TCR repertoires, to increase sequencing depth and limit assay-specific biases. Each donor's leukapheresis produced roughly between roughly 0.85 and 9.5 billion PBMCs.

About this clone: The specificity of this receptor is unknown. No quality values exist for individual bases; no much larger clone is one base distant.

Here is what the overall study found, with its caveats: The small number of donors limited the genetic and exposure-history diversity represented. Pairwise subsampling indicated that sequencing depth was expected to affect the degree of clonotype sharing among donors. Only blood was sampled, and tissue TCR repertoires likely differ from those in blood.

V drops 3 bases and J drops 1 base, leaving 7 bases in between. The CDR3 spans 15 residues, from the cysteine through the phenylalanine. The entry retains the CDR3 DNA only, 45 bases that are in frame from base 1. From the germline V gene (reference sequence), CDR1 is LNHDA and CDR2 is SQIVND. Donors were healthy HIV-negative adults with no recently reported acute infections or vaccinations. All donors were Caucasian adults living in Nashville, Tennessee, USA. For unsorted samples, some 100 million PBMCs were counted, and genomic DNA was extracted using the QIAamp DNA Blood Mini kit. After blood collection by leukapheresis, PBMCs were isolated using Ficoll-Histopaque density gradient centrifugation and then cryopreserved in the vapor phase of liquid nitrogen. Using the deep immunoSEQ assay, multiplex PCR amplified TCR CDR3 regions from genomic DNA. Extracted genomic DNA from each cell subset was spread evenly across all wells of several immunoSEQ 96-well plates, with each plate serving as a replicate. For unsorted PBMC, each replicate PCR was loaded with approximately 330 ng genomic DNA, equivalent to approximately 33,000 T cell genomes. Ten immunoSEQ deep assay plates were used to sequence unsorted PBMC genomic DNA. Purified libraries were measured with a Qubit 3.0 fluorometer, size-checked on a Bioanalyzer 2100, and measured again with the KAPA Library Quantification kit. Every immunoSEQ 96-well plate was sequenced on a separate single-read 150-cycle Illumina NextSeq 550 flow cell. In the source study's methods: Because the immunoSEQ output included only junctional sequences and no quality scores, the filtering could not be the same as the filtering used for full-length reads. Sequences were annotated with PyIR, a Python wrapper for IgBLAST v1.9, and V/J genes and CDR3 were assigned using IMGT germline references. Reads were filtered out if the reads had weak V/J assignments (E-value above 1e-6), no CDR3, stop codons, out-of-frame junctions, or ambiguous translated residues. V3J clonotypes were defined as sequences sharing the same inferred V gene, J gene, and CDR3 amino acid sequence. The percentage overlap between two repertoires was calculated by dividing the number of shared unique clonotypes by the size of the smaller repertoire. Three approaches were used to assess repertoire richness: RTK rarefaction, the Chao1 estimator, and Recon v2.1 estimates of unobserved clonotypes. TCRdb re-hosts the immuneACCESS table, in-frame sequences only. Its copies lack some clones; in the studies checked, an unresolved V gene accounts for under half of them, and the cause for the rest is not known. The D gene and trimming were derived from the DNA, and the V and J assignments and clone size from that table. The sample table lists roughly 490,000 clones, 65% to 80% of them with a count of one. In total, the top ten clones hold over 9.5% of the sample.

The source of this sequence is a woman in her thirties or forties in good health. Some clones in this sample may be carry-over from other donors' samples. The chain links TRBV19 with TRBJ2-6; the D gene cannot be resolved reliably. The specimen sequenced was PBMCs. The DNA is TGTGCCAGTAGTATCCCCGGTTCTGGGGCCAACGTCCTGACTTTC. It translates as CASSIPGSGANVLTF.